This T cell receptor beta chain derives from a study of blood T cell repertoires in COVID-19. The wider study: Donors in the United States, Italy and Spain gave samples during acute or convalescent COVID-19.

The CDR3 contains 14 residues. V was clipped by 4 bases and J by 10 bases, with 16 bases between them. The germline CDR1 and CDR2 sequences are MDHEN and SYDVKM. Generated by immunoSEQ multiplex PCR, the TCRdb table keeps only in-frame clones and is missing some. The data contain hundreds of thousands of clones, more than 75% of them singletons. The sequenced sample was peripheral blood. The TCR was taken from a woman younger than 30 who had recovered from COVID-19. The chain links TRBV28 to TRBJ1-4; possible D gene TRBD1, 6 bases. The CDR3 coding sequence is TGTGCCAGCAGTTCACACATGGGGGGGGCAAAACTGTTTTTT. Protein product: CASSSHMGGAKLFF.